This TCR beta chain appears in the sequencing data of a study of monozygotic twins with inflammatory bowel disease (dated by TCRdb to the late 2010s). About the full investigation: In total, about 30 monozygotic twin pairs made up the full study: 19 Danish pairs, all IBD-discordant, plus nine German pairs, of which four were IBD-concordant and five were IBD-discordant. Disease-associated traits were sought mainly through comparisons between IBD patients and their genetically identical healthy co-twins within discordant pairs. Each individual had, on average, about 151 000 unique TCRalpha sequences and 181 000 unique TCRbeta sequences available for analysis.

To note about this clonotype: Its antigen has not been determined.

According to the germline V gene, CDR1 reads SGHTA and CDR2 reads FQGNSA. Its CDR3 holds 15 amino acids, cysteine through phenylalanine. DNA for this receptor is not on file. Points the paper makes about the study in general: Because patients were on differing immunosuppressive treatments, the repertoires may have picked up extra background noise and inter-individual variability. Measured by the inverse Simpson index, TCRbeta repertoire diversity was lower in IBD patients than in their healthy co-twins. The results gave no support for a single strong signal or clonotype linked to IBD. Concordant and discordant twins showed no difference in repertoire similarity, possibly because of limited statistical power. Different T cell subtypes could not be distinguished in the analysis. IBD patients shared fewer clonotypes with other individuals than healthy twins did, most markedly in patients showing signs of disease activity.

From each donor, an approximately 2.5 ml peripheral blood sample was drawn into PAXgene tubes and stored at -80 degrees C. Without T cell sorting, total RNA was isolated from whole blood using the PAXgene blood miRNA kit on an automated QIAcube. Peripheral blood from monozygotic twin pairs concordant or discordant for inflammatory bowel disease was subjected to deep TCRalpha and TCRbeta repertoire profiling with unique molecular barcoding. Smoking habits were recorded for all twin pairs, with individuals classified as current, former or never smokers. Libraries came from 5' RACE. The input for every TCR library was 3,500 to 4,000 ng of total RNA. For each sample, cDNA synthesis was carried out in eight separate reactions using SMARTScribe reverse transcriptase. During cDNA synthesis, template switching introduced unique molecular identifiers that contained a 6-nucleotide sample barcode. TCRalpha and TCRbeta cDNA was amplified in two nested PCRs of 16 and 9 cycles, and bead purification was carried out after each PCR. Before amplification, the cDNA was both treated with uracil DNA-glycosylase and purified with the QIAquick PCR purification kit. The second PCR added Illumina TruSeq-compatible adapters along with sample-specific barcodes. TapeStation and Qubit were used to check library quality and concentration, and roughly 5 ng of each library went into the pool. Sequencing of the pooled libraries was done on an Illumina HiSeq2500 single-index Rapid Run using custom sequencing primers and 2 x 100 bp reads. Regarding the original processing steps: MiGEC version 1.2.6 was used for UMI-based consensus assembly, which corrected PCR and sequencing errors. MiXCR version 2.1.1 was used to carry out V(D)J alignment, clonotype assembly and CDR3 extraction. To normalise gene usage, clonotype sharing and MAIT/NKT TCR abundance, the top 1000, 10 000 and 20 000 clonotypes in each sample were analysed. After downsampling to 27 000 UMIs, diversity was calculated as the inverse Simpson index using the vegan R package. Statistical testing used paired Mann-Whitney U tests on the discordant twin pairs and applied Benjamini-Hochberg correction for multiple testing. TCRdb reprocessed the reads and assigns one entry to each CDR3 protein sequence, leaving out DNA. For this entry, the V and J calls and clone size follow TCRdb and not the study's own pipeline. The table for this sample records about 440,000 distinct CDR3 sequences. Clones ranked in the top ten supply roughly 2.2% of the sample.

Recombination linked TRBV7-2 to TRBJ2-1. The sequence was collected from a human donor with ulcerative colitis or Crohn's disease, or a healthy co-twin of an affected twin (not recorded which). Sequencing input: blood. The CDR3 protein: CASSKRVTSPNEQFF.